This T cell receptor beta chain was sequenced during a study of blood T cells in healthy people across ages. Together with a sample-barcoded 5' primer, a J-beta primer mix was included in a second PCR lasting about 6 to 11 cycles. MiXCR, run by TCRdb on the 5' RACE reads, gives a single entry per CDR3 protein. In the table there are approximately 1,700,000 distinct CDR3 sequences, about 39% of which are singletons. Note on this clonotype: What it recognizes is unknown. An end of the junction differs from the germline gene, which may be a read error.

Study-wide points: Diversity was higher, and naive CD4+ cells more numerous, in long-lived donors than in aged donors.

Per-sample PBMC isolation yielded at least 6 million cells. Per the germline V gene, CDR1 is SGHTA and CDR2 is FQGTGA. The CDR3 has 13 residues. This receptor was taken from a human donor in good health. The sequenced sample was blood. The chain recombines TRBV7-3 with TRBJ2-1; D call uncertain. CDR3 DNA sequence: TGTGCCAGTAGCTCGGCTAGTGCCCATGGGCAGTTCTTC. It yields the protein CASSSASAHGQFF.